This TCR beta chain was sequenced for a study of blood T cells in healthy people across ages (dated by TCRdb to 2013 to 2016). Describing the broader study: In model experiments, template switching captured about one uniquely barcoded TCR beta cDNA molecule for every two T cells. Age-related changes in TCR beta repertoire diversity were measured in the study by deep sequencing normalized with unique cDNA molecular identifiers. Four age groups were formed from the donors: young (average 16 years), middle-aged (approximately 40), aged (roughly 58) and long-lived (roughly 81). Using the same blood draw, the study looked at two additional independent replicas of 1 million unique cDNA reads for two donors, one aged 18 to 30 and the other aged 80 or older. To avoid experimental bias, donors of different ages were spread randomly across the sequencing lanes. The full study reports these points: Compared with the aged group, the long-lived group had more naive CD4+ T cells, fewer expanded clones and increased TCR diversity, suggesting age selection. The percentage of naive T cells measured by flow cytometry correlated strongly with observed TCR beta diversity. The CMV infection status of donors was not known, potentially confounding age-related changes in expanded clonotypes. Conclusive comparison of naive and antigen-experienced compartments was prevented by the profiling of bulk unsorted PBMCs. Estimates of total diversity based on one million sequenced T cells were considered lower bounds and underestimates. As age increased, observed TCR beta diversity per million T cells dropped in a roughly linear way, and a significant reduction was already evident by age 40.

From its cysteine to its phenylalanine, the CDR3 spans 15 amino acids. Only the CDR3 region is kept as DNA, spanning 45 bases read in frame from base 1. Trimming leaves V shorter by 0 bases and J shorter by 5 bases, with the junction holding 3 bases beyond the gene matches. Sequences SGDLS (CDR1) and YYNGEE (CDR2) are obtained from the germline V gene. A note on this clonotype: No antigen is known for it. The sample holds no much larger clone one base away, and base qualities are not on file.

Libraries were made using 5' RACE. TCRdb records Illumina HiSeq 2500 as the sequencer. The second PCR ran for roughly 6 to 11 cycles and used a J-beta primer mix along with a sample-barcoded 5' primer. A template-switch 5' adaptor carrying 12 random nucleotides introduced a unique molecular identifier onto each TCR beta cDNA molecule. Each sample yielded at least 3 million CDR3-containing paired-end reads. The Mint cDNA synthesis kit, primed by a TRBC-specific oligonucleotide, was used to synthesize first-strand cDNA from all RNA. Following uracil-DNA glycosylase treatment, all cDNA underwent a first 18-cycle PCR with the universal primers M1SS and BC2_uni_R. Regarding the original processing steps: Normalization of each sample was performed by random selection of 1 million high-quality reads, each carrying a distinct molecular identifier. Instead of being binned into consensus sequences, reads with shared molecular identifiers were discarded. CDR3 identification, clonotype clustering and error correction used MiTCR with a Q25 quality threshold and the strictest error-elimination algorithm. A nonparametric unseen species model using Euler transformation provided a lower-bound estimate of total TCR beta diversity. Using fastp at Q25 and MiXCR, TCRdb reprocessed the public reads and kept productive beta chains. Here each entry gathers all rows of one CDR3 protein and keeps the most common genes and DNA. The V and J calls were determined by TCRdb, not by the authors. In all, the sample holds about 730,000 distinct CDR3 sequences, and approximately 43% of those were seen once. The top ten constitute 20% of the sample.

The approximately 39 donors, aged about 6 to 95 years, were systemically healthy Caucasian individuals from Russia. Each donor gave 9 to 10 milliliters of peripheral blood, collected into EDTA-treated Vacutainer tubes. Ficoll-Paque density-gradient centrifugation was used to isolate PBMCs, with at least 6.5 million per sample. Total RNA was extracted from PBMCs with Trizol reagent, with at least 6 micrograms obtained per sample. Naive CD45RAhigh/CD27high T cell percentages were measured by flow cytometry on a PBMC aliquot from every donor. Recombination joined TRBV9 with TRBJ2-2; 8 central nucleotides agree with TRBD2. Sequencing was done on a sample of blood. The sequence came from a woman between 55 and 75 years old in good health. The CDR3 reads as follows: CASSVGTSSTGELFF. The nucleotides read TGTGCCAGCAGCGTAGGGACTAGCTCGACCGGGGAGCTGTTTTTT. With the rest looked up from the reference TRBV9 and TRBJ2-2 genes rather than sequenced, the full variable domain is DSGVTQTPKHLITATGQRVTLRCSPRSGDLSVYWYQQSLDQGLQFLIQYYNGEERAKGNILERFSAQQFPDLHSELNLSSLELGDSALYFCASSVGTSSTGELFFGEGSRLTVL.